These 13 T cell receptor beta chains were sequenced from one sample in a study of T cell changes during pregnancy in multiple sclerosis. Clones were sequenced by immunoSEQ multiplex PCR, and TCRdb holds only the in-frame ones, with some missing. The table lists around 34,000 clones, around 90% of them singletons. The sample here was CD8+ T cells from peripheral blood mononuclear cells, taken after pregnancy. The receptors originated from a female donor with multiple sclerosis, enrolled in a pregnancy study.

This chain links TRBV11-2 with TRBJ2-2, with 9 bases matching TRBD1. CDR3 length equals 17 residues. Per the germline V gene, CDR1 is SGHAT and CDR2 is FQNNGV. The ends lost 5 bases at V and 1 base at J; junction bases unmatched: 8. CDR3: CASSPFPDRGNTGELFF. CDR3 sequence (DNA): TGTGCCAGCAGCCCTTTCCCGGACAGGGGGAACACCGGGGAGCTGTTTTTT.

This rearrangement joins TRBV30 to TRBJ2-3; perhaps TRBD1 as D (6 bases). The CDR3 extends over 16 amino acids. V was clipped by 3 bases and J by 0 bases, with 16 bases between them. Germline values: CDR1 GTSNPN, CDR2 SVGIG (reference sequence). The CDR3 nucleotides are TGTGCCTGGAGAGGCCCCGGGACACTGAGCACAGATACGCAGTATTTT. Translation gives CAWRGPGTLSTDTQYF.

The chain joins TRBV4-3 to TRBJ2-3; 9 bases line up with TRBD1. This CDR3 comprises 17 residues. Germline V gives CDR1 LGHNA, CDR2 YSLEER. V dropped 0 bases and J dropped 9; count of bases not matched to a gene: 13. The CDR3 sequence: CASSQDRGQGLPLTQYF. The CDR3 DNA sequence: TGCGCCAGCAGCCAAGACCGCGGACAGGGGTTGCCCTTAACGCAGTATTTT.

The J gene is TRBJ1-1, the V gene TRBV19, with 7 bases identical to TRBD1. The CDR3 is 15 amino acids. V lost 7 bases to trimming and J lost 1 base; unmatched junction nucleotides: 9. Germline V gene data show CDR1 as LNHDA and CDR2 as SQIVND (reference sequence). The CDR3 sequence: CASTTLRTGNTEAFF. CDR3 DNA: TGTGCCAGTACCACTTTACGGACAGGGAACACTGAAGCTTTCTTT.

The CDR3, as DNA: TGCGCCAGCAGTTCATACGGGACTAGCGGGGGGGAGGTCACAGATACGCAGTATTTT. Amino acid sequence: CASSSYGTSGGEVTDTQYF. The chain links TRBV10-1 to TRBJ2-3; 16 bases agree with TRBD2. The ends lost 5 bases at V and 2 bases at J; junction bases unmatched: 10. CDR3 length equals 19 residues. The germline CDR1 and CDR2 sequences are WNHNN and SYGVQD (reference sequence).

This chain joins TRBV7-3 and TRBJ1-1; the D gene is possibly TRBD1 (5 bases). The V gene's germline CDR1 is SGHTA and CDR2 FQGTGA. This CDR3 contains 12 residues. Trimming cost V 4 bases and J 11 bases, with 14 bases left between them. CDR3 loop: CASSSAGTGAFF. The CDR3 DNA sequence: TGTGCCAGCAGCTCCGCCGGGACTGGGGCTTTCTTT. The complete variable domain, with remaining parts taken from reference TRBV7-3 and TRBJ1-1, reads GAGVSQTPSNKVTEKGKYVELRCDPISGHTALYWYRQSLGQGPEFLIYFQGTGAADDSGLPNDRFFAVRPEGSVSTLKIQRTERGDSAVYLCASSSAGTGAFFGQGTRLTVV.

This clone was counted once. The rearrangement joins TRBV5-6 to TRBJ1-1, with 7 bases that match TRBD1. Germline V lookup: CDR1 SGHDT, CDR2 YYEEEE. Trimming took 4 bases from V and 7 from J; bases not matched to a gene: 4. This CDR3 has 12 residues. The CDR3 sequence: CASSDYRGEAFF. The CDR3 nucleotides read TGTGCCAGCAGCGATTACAGGGGTGAAGCTTTCTTT.

The chain carries TRBV6-1 and TRBJ1-1; weak D call: TRBD1 (6 bases). Germline V CDR1 and CDR2: MNHNS, SASEGT. Trimming left V 3 bases short and J 2 bases short, with 13 bases between. The CDR3 contains 15 residues. The CDR3 protein is CASSDWGQLNTEAFF. In nucleotides, the CDR3 is TGTGCCAGCAGTGACTGGGGGCAGTTAAACACTGAAGCTTTCTTT.

The chain uses TRBV27 and TRBJ2-7; 7 nucleotides line up with TRBD1. Germline V gene data show CDR1 as MNHEY and CDR2 as SMNVEV (reference sequence). CDR3 length: 14 amino acids. The V gene end was trimmed by 7 bases and the J gene end by 5 bases; junction bases not matched to a gene: 11. In nucleotides, the CDR3 is TGTGCCAGCACTTTTAATACAGGGGCCGACGAGCAGTACTTC. Its protein is CASTFNTGADEQYF.

The V and J genes are TRBV4-1 and TRBJ2-1; 8 bases map to TRBD2. The trim removed 1 base at V and 8 bases at J, leaving 4 bases unmatched. The V gene's germline CDR1 is MGHRA and CDR2 YSYEKL. This CDR3 is built from 14 residues. As DNA, the CDR3 is TGCGCCAGCAGCCAAGTCGGGGGGGCTGATGAGCAGTTCTTC. This gives the protein CASSQVGGADEQFF.

The chain is built from TRBV4-1 and TRBJ2-7; 10 nucleotides match TRBD1. Germline values: CDR1 MGHRA, CDR2 YSYEKL. The CDR3 is made up of 14 amino acids. The J segment lost 3 bases and the V segment lost 3 bases, leaving 2 bases of the junction unmatched. The CDR3 sequence is CASSHRDRGYEQYF. CDR3 sequence (DNA): TGCGCCAGCAGCCACCGGGACAGGGGCTACGAGCAGTACTTC.

V usage is TRBV11-2 and J usage is TRBJ2-1; 7 positions agree with TRBD2. In germline, CDR1 is SGHAT, CDR2 FQNNGV. J gave up 13 bases and V 5 bases, and 11 bases lay outside the gene matches. The CDR3 contains 13 residues. CDR3: CASSGPVGAGQFF. The DNA of the CDR3 is TGTGCCAGCAGCGGGCCAGTCGGAGCGGGACAGTTCTTC.

The V gene is TRBV4-1, the J gene TRBJ1-1; 9 bases map to TRBD1. From germline, CDR1 is MGHRA and CDR2 YSYEKL. The CDR3 covers 15 residues. V lost 1 base, J lost 5 bases, and 5 bases stayed unmatched. As DNA, the CDR3 is TGCGCCAGCAGCCAAGTGGGACAGGGAGAAACTGAAGCTTTCTTT. It codes for CASSQVGQGETEAFF.